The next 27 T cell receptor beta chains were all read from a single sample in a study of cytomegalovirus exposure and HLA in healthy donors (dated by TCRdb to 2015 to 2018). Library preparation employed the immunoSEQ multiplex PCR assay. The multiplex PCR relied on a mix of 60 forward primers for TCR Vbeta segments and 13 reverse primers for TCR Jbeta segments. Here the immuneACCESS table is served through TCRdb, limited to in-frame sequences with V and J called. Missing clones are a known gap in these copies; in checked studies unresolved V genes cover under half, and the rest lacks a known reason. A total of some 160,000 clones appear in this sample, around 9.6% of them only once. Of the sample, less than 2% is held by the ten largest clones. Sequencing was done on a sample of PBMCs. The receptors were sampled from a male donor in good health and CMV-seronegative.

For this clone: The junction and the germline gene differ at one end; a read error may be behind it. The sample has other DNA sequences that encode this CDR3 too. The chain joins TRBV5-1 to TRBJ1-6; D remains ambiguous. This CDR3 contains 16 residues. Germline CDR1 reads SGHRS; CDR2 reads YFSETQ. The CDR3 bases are TGCGCCAGCAGCTTCGAGGAGGCCTCCTATAATTCCCCCCTCCACTTT. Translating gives CASSFEEASYNSPLHF.

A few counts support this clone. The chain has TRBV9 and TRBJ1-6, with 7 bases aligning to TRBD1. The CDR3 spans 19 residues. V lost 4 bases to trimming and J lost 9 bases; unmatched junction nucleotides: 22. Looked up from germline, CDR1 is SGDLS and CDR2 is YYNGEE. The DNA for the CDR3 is TGTGCCAGCAGCCCGCGGGAGGGACTTATCCGGGACAGCTTTTCACCCCTCCACTTT. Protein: CASSPREGLIRDSFSPLHF.

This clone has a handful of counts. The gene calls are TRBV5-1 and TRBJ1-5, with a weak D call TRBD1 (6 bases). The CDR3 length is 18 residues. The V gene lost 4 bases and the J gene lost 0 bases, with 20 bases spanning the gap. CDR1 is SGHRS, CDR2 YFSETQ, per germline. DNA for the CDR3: TGCGCCAGCAGCCAGGACAGCCTCACCCTCTATAGCAATCAGCCCCAGCATTTT. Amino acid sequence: CASSQDSLTLYSNQPQHF.

This CDR3 reads CAWKGGRAREQYF. The CDR3, as DNA: TGTGCCTGGAAAGGAGGGAGGGCCCGGGAGCAGTACTTC. The chain has TRBV30 and TRBJ2-7, with TRBD2 matching 7 bases. CDR3 size: 13 residues. Germline V gene lookup returns CDR1 GTSNPN and CDR2 SVGIG (reference sequence). With V trimmed by 4 bases and J by 7 bases, 10 bases remained unmatched. Full variable domain (outside the CDR3, taken from reference TRBV30 and TRBJ2-7): SQTIHQWPATLVQPVGSPLSLECTVEGTSNPNLYWYRQAAGRGLQLLFYSVGIGQISSEVPQNLSASRPQDRQFILSSKKLLLSDSGFYLCAWKGGRAREQYFGPGTRLTVT.

The CDR3 reads CASSQGQGENTEAFF. CDR3 bases: TGTGCCAGCAGCCAAGGACAGGGGGAGAACACTGAAGCTTTCTTT. The chain has TRBV5-4 and TRBJ1-1; 10 positions match TRBD1. CDR1 and CDR2 from the germline V gene are SGHNT and YYREEE (reference sequence). V dropped 4 bases and J dropped 1; count of bases not matched to a gene: 4. The CDR3 sequence is 15 residues long.

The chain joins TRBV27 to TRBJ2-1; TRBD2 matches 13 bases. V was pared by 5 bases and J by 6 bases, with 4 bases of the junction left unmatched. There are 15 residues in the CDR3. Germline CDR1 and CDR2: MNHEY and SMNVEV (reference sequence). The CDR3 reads CASSLGLAGVNEQFF. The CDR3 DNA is TGTGCCAGCAGTCTCGGACTAGCGGGAGTCAATGAGCAGTTCTTC.

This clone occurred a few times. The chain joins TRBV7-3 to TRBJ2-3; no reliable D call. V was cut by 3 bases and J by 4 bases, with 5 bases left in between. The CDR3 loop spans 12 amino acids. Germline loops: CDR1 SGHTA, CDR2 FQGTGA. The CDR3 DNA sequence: TGTGCCAGCAGCTTGGGCCCAGATACGCAGTATTTT. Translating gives CASSLGPDTQYF.

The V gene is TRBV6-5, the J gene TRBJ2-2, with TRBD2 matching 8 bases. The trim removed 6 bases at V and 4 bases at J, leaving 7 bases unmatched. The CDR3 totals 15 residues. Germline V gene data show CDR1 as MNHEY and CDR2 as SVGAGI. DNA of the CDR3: TGTGCCAGCAGCCCCGCGGGGGGTACCACCGGGGAGCTGTTTTTT. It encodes CASSPAGGTTGELFF.

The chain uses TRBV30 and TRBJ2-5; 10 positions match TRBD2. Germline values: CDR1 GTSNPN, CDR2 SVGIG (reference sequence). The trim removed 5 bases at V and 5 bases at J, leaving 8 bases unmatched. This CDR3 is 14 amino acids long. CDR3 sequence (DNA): TGTGCCTGGGGAGCGGGAGGGCCGGGGGAGACCCAGTACTTC. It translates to CAWGAGGPGETQYF.

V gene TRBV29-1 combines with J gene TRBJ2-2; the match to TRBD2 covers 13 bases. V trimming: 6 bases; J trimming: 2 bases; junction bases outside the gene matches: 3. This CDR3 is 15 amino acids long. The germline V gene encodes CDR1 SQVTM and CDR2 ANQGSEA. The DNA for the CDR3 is TGCAGCGTCTGGACTAGCGGGAGCAACACCGGGGAGCTGTTTTTT. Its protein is CSVWTSGSNTGELFF.

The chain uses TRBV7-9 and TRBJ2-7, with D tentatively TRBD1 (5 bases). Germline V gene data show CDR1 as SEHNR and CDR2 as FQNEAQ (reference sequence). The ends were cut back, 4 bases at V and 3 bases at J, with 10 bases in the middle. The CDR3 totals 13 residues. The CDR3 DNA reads TGTGCCAGCAGCTCCTCCAGGGACTACGAGCAGTACTTC. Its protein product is CASSSSRDYEQYF.

The CDR3 is CASRTGTGFGYTF. Here the CDR3 DNA reads TGTGCCAGTAGAACCGGGACAGGGTTTGGCTACACCTTC. J is TRBJ1-2 and V is TRBV6-5; 9 bases align to TRBD1. The CDR3 runs to 13 residues. J gave up 7 bases and V 9 bases, and 9 bases lay outside the gene matches. Per germline, CDR1 MNHEY and CDR2 SVGAGI.

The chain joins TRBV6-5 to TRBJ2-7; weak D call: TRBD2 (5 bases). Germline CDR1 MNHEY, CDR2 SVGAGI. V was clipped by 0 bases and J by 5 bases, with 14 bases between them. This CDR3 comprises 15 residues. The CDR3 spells CASSYSKRARNEQYF. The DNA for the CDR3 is TGTGCCAGCAGTTACTCGAAGAGGGCGAGAAACGAGCAGTACTTC.

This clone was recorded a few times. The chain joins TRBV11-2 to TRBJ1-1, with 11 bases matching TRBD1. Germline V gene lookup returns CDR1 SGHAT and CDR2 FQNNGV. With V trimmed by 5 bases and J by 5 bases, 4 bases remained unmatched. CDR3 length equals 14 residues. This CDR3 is CASSRTGGRTEAFF. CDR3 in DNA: TGTGCCAGCAGCAGGACAGGGGGCCGGACTGAAGCTTTCTTT.

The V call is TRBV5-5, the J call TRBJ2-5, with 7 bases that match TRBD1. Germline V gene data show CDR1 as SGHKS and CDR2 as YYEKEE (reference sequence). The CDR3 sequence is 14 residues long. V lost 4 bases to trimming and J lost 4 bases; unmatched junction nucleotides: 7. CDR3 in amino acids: CASSPRQGRETQYF. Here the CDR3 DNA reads TGTGCCAGCAGCCCCCGACAGGGCCGAGAGACCCAGTACTTC. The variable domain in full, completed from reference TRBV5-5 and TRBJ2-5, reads DAGVTQSPTHLIKTRGQQVTLRCSPISGHKSVSWYQQVLGQGPQFIFQYYEKEERGRGNFPDRFSARQFPNYSSELNVNALLLGDSALYLCASSPRQGRETQYFGPGTRLLVL.

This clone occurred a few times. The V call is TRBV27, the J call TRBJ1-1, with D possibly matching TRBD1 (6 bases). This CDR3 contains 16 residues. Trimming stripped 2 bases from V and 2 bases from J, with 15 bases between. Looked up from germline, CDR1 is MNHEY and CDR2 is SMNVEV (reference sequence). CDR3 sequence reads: CASSLEVGAFNTEAFF. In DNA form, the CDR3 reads TGTGCCAGCAGTTTAGAGGTGGGGGCCTTTAACACTGAAGCTTTCTTT.

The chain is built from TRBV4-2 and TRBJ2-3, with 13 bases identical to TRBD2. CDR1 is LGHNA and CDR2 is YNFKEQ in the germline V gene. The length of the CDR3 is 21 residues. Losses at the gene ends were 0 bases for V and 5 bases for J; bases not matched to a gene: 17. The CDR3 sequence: CASSQDRGLLAGGPAEDTQYF. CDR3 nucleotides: TGTGCCAGCAGCCAAGACAGGGGCCTACTAGCGGGAGGGCCGGCGGAAGATACGCAGTATTTT.

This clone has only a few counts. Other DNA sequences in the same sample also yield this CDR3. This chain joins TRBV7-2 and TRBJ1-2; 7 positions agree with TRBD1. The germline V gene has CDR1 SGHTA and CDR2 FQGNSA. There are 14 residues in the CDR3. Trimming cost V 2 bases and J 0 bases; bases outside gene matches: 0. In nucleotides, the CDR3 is TGTGCCAGCAGCTTACAGGGGGCTAACTATGGCTACACCTTC. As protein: CASSLQGANYGYTF.

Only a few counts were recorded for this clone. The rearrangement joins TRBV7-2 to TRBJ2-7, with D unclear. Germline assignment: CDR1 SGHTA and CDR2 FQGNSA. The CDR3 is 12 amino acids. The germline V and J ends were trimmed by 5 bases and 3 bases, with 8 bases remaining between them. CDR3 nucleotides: TGTGCCAGCAGCCCTACTATCTACGAGCAGTACTTC. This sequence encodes CASSPTIYEQYF.

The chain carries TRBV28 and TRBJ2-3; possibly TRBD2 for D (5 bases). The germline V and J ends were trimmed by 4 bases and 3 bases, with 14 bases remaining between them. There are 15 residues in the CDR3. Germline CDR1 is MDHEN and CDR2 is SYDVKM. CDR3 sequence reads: CASSYPGKETDTQYF. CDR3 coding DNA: TGTGCCAGCAGTTACCCCGGGAAAGAGACAGATACGCAGTATTTT.

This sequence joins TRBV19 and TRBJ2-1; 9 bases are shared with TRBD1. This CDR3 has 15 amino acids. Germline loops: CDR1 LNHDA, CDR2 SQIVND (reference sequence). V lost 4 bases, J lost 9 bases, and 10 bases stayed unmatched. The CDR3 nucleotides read TGTGCCAGTAGTACGCACCGGGACAGGGTGGGTGAGCAGTTCTTC. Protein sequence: CASSTHRDRVGEQFF.

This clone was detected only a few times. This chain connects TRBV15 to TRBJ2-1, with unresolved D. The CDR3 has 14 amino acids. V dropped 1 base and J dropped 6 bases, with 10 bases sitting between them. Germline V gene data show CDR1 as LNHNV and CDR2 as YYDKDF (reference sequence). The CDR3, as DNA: TGTGCCACCAGCAGAGTGGGCAGGCTCAATGAGCAGTTCTTC. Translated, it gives CATSRVGRLNEQFF.

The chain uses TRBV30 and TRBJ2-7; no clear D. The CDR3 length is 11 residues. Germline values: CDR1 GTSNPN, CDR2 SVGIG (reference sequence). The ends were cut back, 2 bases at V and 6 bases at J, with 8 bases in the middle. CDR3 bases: TGTGCCTGGAGTCCCCAGCGCGAGCAGTACTTC. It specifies CAWSPQREQYF.

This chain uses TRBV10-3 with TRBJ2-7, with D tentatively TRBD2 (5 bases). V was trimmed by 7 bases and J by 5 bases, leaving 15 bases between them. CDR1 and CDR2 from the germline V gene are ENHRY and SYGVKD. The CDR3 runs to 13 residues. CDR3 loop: CAINPSNGDEQYF. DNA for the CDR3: TGTGCCATCAACCCCTCAAACGGGGACGAGCAGTACTTC.

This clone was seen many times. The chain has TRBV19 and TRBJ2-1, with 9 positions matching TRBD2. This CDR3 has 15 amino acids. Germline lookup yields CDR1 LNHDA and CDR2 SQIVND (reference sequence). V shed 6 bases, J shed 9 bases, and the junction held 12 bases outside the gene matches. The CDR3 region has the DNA TGTGCCAGTAGCACGACCGAGCGGGAGGCGACTGAGCAGTTCTTC. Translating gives CASSTTEREATEQFF.

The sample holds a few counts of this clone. CDR3 in DNA: TGCAGCGTTGGTCAGGCCGGAAACACTGAAGCTTTCTTT. As protein: CSVGQAGNTEAFF. The chain combines TRBV29-1 with TRBJ1-1; D is unresolved. Trimming shortened V by 4 bases and J by 2 bases, and 11 bases separated the two germline ends. This CDR3 spans 13 amino acids. Germline V gene sequence: CDR1 SQVTM, CDR2 ANQGSEA.

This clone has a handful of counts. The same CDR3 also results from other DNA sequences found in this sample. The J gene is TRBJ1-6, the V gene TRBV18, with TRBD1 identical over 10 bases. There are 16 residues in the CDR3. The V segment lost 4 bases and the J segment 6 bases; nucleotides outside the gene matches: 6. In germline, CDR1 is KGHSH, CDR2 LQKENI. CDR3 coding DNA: TGTGCCAGCTCACTCCCCGGGACAGGGGTTAATTCACCCCTCCACTTT. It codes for CASSLPGTGVNSPLHF. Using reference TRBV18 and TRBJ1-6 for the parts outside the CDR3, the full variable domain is NAGVMQNPRHLVRRRGQEARLRCSPMKGHSHVYWYRQLPEEGLKFMVYLQKENIIDESGMPKERFSAEFPKEGPSILRIQQVVRGDSAAYFCASSLPGTGVNSPLHFGNGTRLTVT.